Below are 14 T cell receptor beta chains sequenced from a single sample in a study of Graves' ophthalmopathy and Graves' hyperthyroidism (dated by TCRdb to the late 2010s). Sequenced on an Illumina HiSeq 2000. For repertoire sequencing, the TCR beta CDR3 regions were amplified from RNA transcripts. A first-round RT-PCR used HTBI primers with the Qiagen OneStep RT-PCR kit, followed by a second-round multiplex PCR, size selection and purification. TCRdb trimmed public reads at Q25 via fastp, called clones via MiXCR and kept in-frame beta chains. For every CDR3 protein sequence, its rows merge into one entry that carries the most common genes and DNA. The sample yields 740,000 or so distinct CDR3 sequences; approximately 40% were counted once. 35% to 55% of the sample is held by the ten biggest clonotypes. The sample was peripheral blood. Receptors originate from an adult man with Graves' ophthalmopathy.

The rearrangement uses TRBV20-1 and TRBJ1-4; D is ambiguous. V was clipped by 6 bases and J by 5 bases, with 19 bases between them. Per germline, CDR1 DFQATT and CDR2 SNEGSKA (reference sequence). The CDR3 is 15 amino acids. CDR3 sequence (DNA): TGCAGTGCCTATATTGGACCGCTTACCAATGAAAAACTGTTTTTT. Protein: CSAYIGPLTNEKLFF.

The rearrangement joins TRBV2 to TRBJ1-1; D remains ambiguous. Trimming removed 8 bases at V and 3 bases at J, with 13 bases between. Germline CDR1 reads SNHLY; CDR2 reads FYNNEI. The CDR3 has 13 residues. CDR3 DNA sequence: TGTGCCAGCTCACCACCGACGCACACTGAAGCTTTCTTT. Its protein is CASSPPTHTEAFF. The full variable domain, with the rest looked up from reference TRBV2 and TRBJ1-1, is EPEVTQTPSHQVTQMGQEVILRCVPISNHLYFYWYRQILGQKVEFLVSFYNNEISEKSEIFDDQFSVERPDGSNFTLKIRSTKLEDSAMYFCASSPPTHTEAFFGQGTRLTVV.

This clonotype was picked up many times. This rearrangement joins TRBV10-3 to TRBJ2-5, with 8 bases that match TRBD1. Germline V gene lookup returns CDR1 ENHRY and CDR2 SYGVKD. This CDR3 region has 15 residues. J lost 5 bases, V lost 6 bases, and 11 bases had no gene match. The CDR3 region has the DNA TGTGCCATCAGCCCGACGACAGGGGCTTCGGAGACCCAGTACTTC. This translates into CAISPTTGASETQYF.

This clonotype has just a few counts. The chain uses TRBV25-1 and TRBJ2-5; 9 bases map to TRBD1. Germline CDR1 and CDR2: MGHDK and SYGVNS. The ends lost 6 bases at V and 6 bases at J; junction bases unmatched: 8. CDR3 length equals 14 residues. In nucleotides, the CDR3 is TGTGCCAGCAGCGAGGGGACAGGGCTAAAGACCCAGTACTTC. Residues: CASSEGTGLKTQYF.

The V gene is TRBV6-5, the J gene TRBJ1-2; 10 positions agree with TRBD1. The junction had 15 bases not matched to a gene; V was cut back by 4 bases and J by 7 bases. The CDR3 extends over 17 amino acids. CDR1 MNHEY and CDR2 SVGAGI come from the germline V gene. The CDR3 spells CASSLGTGVIGRVGYTF. The CDR3 DNA is TGTGCCAGCAGTTTGGGGACAGGGGTTATTGGTAGGGTTGGCTACACCTTC.

The chain combines TRBV28 with TRBJ2-5; 7 positions match TRBD1. V lost 7 bases and J lost 5; bases outside the gene matches: 10. The germline gives CDR1 MDHEN, CDR2 SYDVKM. The CDR3 covers 14 residues. CDR3 sequence (DNA): TGTGCCAGCACCCTTTGGGGACAGTACGAGACCCAGTACTTC. Its translation is CASTLWGQYETQYF.

The genes are TRBV29-1 and TRBJ1-4; D not certain. Germline-derived CDR1 and CDR2 are SQVTM and ANQGSEA. The CDR3 totals 13 residues. The V and J ends lost 0 bases and 5 bases respectively, with 7 bases between them. The CDR3, as DNA: TGCAGCGTTGAAGATCTGCGAAATGAAAAACTGTTTTTT. Translated: CSVEDLRNEKLFF.

The chain links TRBV9 to TRBJ2-6; D not resolved. Germline V gene sequence: CDR1 SGDLS, CDR2 YYNGEE. This CDR3 contains 16 residues. Trimming pared 2 bases from V and 0 bases from J, leaving 9 bases between. The CDR3 region is CASSVDSGSGANVLTF. CDR3 bases: TGTGCCAGCAGCGTTGACTCGGGCTCTGGGGCCAACGTCCTGACTTTC.

This clonotype was seen a handful of times. A read error may be the cause here, since a much bigger clone is one base away. The CDR3 DNA sequence: TGTGCCAGCAGTTACTTGGGTCAGCCCCAGCATTTT. As protein: CASSYLGQPQHF. The chain recombines TRBV24-1 with TRBJ1-5; D is unclear. Germline CDR1 KGHDR, CDR2 SFDVKD. This CDR3 spans 12 amino acids.

This chain joins TRBV7-9 and TRBJ2-5; tentative D call: TRBD1 (5 bases). V was trimmed by 4 bases and J by 0 bases, leaving 9 bases between them. Germline V lookup: CDR1 SEHNR, CDR2 FQNEAQ (reference sequence). The length of the CDR3 is 14 residues. In DNA, the CDR3 is TGTGCCAGCAGCTCGGACACCCACCAAGAGACCCAGTACTTC. Its translation: CASSSDTHQETQYF.

This clonotype appeared many times. V gene TRBV20-1 combines with J gene TRBJ2-7, with 7 bases matching TRBD2. There are 12 residues in the CDR3. Unmatched junction bases numbered 2, after V lost 3 bases and J lost 3 bases. Looked up from germline, CDR1 is DFQATT and CDR2 is SNEGSKA (reference sequence). DNA of the CDR3: TGCAGTGCTAGCGGGGGGAACTACGAGCAGTACTTC. Translating it yields CSASGGNYEQYF.

This clonotype has a count of ten or more. This chain connects TRBV10-3 to TRBJ1-6; the D gene is possibly TRBD1 (6 bases). There are 14 residues in the CDR3. In germline, CDR1 is ENHRY, CDR2 SYGVKD. V was cut by 3 bases and J by 8 bases, with 11 bases left in between. The CDR3 nucleotides are TGTGCCATCAGTGAAGTGAGGGGGGATTCACCCCTCCACTTT. Its protein product is CAISEVRGDSPLHF.

The V call is TRBV10-3, the J call TRBJ2-7; TRBD1 aligns across 9 bases. Losses at the gene ends were 10 bases for V and 3 bases for J; bases not matched to a gene: 13. CDR3 size: 15 residues. CDR1 is ENHRY and CDR2 is SYGVKD in the germline V gene. The CDR3 DNA follows: TGTGCCAGCAGCCCTACCGGGACAGGGTACTACGAGCAGTACTTC. This codes for CASSPTGTGYYEQYF.

This clonotype was observed at least ten times. The chain couples TRBV7-2 to TRBJ1-5; 8 nucleotides line up with TRBD1. Per the germline V gene, CDR1 is SGHTA and CDR2 is FQGNSA. V shed 6 bases, J shed 0 bases, and the junction held 4 bases outside the gene matches. This CDR3 has 15 residues. CDR3 nucleotides: TGTGCCAGCAGGTCGACAGGGGTTAGCAATCAGCCCCAGCATTTT. This codes for CASRSTGVSNQPQHF.